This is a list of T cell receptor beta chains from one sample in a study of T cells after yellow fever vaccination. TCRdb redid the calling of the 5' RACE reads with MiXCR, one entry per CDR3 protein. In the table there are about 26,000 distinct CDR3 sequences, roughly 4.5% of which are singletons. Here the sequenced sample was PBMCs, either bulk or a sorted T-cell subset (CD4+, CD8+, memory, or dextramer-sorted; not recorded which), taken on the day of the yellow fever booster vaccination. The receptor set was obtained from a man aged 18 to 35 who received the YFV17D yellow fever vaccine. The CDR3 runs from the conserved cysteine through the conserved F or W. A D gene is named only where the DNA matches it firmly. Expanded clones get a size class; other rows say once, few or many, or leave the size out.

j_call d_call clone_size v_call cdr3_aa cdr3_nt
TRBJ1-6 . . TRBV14 CASGGVLNSPLHF TGTGCCTCCGGCGGTGTCCTTAATTCACCCCTCCACTTT
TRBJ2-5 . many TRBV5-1 CASSAEVETQYF TGCGCCAGCAGCGCGGAGGTGGAGACCCAGTACTTC
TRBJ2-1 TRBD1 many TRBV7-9 CASSLVGQGGPEQFF TGTGCCAGCAGCTTAGTGGGACAGGGGGGCCCAGAGCAGTTCTTC
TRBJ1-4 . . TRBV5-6 CASSLATGWAEKLFF TGTGCCAGCAGCTTGGCCACAGGGTGGGCTGAAAAACTGTTTTTT
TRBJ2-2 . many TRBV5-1 CASGLNLGGTGELFF TGCGCCAGCGGATTGAACCTGGGGGGCACCGGGGAGCTGTTTTTT
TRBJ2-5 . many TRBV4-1 CASSQDPLIQETQYF TGCGCCAGCAGCCAAGATCCCCTGATACAAGAGACCCAGTACTTC
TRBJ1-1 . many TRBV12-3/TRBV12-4 CASSPLTGGAFF TGTGCCAGCAGTCCCCTCACTGGGGGAGCTTTCTTT
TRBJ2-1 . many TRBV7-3 CASSLMSGGEQFF TGTGCCAGCAGCTTAATGTCCGGAGGAGAGCAGTTCTTC
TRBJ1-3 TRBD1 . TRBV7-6 CASSLTTGETIYF TGTGCCAGCAGCTTGACGACAGGGGAGACCATATATTTT
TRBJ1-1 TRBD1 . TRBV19 CASSRPDRGNTEAFF TGTGCCAGTAGCAGACCGGACAGGGGGAACACTGAAGCTTTCTTT
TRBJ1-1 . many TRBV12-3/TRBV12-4 CASIRTGNTEAFF TGTGCCAGCATCAGGACTGGGAACACTGAAGCTTTCTTT
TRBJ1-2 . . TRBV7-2 CASSLEVRPNYGYTF TGTGCCAGCAGCTTAGAGGTCAGGCCTAACTATGGCTACACCTTC
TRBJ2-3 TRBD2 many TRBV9 CASSVAGGTSSTDTQYF TGTGCCAGCAGCGTTGCGGGGGGCACATCTAGCACAGATACGCAGTATTTT
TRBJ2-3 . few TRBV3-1 CASAFRDANTQYF TGTGCCAGCGCCTTCCGGGACGCTAATACGCAGTATTTT
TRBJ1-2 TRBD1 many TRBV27 CAIRDRVGYTF TGTGCCATCCGGGACAGGGTCGGCTACACCTTC
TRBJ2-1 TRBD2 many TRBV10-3 CAISGAGWRSGVHNEQFF TGTGCCATCAGTGGGGCAGGGTGGAGGAGCGGGGTCCACAATGAGCAGTTCTTC
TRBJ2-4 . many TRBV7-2 CASSSPSKNIQYF TGTGCCAGCAGCTCGCCGTCCAAAAACATTCAGTACTTC
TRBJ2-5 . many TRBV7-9 CASSLIDGPRTQYF TGTGCCAGCAGTTTAATAGATGGGCCCCGGACCCAGTACTTC
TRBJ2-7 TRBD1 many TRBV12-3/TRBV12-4 CASSPQGQLTYEQYF TGTGCCAGCAGTCCGCAGGGACAGCTCACCTACGAGCAGTACTTC
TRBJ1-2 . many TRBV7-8 CASSPAGQQSNYGYTF TGTGCCAGCAGCCCAGCAGGCCAGCAATCAAACTATGGCTACACCTTC
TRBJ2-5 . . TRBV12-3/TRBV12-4 CASRLFQETQYF TGTGCCAGCAGGTTATTCCAAGAGACCCAGTACTTC
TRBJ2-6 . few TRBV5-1 CASSPSRAANVLTF TGCGCCAGCAGCCCCTCGAGGGCTGCCAACGTCCTGACTTTC
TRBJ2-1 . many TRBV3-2 CASSQDPVAYNEQFF TGTGCCAGCAGCCAAGATCCGGTGGCGTACAATGAGCAGTTCTTC
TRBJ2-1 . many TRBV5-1 CASTRGDWAGNEQFF TGCGCCAGCACCAGGGGGGACTGGGCCGGTAATGAGCAGTTCTTC
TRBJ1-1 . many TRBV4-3 CASRRTGNTEAFF TGCGCCAGCAGACGTACTGGGAACACTGAAGCTTTCTTT
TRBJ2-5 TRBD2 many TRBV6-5 CASSSAGGVETQYF TGTGCCAGCAGTTCCGCGGGAGGGGTAGAGACCCAGTACTTC
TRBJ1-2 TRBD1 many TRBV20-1 CSAPESNRGVNYGYTF TGCAGTGCTCCCGAATCAAACAGGGGAGTCAACTATGGCTACACCTTC
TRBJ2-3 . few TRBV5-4 CASSPSWGSTDTQYF TGTGCCAGCAGCCCCTCATGGGGGAGCACAGATACGCAGTATTTT
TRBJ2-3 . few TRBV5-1 CASRGARQYTDTQYF TGCGCCAGCAGAGGGGCACGCCAGTACACAGATACGCAGTATTTT
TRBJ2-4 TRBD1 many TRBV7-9 CASSFGQGDPIAKNIQYF TGTGCCAGCAGCTTCGGACAGGGGGACCCAATAGCCAAAAACATTCAGTACTTC
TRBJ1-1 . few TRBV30 CAWSFRIFTEAFF TGTGCCTGGAGTTTCAGGATTTTCACTGAAGCTTTCTTT
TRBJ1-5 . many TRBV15 CATSRPGTGEEPQHF TGTGCCACCAGCAGACCCGGGACGGGAGAAGAGCCCCAGCATTTT
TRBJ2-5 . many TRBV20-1 CSAPHGAQETQYF TGCAGTGCTCCCCACGGGGCCCAAGAGACCCAGTACTTC
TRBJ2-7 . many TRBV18 CASSPGNSYEQYF TGTGCCAGCTCACCAGGAAACTCCTACGAGCAGTACTTC
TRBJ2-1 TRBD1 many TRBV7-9 CASSLQGVIYNEQFF TGTGCCAGCAGCCTTCAGGGGGTGATCTACAATGAGCAGTTCTTC
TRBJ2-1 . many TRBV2 CASSDWTGNEQFF TGTGCCAGCAGTGATTGGACTGGCAATGAGCAGTTCTTC
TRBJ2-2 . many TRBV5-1 CASSLGHPNTGELFF TGCGCCAGCAGCTTAGGACATCCGAACACCGGGGAGCTGTTTTTT
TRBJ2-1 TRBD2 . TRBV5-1 CASSLIAGGSYNEQFF TGCGCCAGCAGCTTAATAGCGGGGGGCTCCTACAATGAGCAGTTCTTC
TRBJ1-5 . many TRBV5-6 CASSLGGSLGQPQHF TGTGCCAGCAGCTTGGGAGGGAGCCTTGGGCAGCCCCAGCATTTT
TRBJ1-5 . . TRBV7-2 CASSTAWGSNQPQHF TGTGCCAGCAGCACCGCTTGGGGCAGCAATCAGCCCCAGCATTTT
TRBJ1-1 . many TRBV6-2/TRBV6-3 CASSPHRVMNTEAFF TGTGCCAGCAGCCCGCACAGGGTAATGAACACTGAAGCTTTCTTT
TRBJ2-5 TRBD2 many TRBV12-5 CASRTGGGTQYF TGTGCTAGTAGAACGGGCGGGGGGACCCAGTACTTC
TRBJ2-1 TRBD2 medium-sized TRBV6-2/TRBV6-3 CASRGGLAGVPLYNEQFF TGTGCCAGCAGGGGTGGACTAGCGGGGGTACCCCTCTACAATGAGCAGTTCTTC
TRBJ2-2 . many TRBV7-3 CASASFNTGELFF TGTGCCAGCGCGTCCTTTAACACCGGGGAGCTGTTTTTT
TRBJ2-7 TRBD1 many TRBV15 CATSGQGLSSYEQYF TGTGCCACCAGCGGACAGGGACTTAGCTCCTACGAGCAGTACTTC
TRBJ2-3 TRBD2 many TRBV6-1 CASSEGLATDTQYF TGTGCCAGCAGTGAAGGACTAGCGACAGATACGCAGTATTTT
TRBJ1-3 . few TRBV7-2 CASSPRRLGGSPIYF TGTGCCAGCAGCCCAAGACGATTAGGGGGGTCGCCCATATATTTT
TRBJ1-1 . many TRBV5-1 CASSPLTALNTEAFF TGCGCCAGCAGCCCTTTGACAGCCTTGAACACTGAAGCTTTCTTT
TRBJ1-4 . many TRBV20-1 CSARPPPGNEKLFF TGCAGTGCTAGACCACCCCCGGGTAATGAAAAACTGTTTTTT
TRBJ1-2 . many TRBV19 CASSPMDGANYGYTF TGTGCCAGTAGTCCGATGGACGGGGCTAACTATGGCTACACCTTC
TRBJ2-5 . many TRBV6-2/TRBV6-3 CASSSVTVGETQYF TGTGCCAGCAGTTCCGTAACGGTAGGGGAGACCCAGTACTTC
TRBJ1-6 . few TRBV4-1 CASSQENSYNSPLHF TGCGCCAGCAGCCAAGAAAACTCCTATAATTCACCCCTCCACTTT
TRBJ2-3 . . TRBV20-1 CSARDRSGLDTQYF TGCAGTGCTAGAGATCGGTCAGGGCTGGATACGCAGTATTTT
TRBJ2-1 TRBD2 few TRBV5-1 CASSLEPASGYNEQFF TGCGCCAGCAGCTTGGAGCCGGCTAGCGGGTACAATGAGCAGTTCTTC
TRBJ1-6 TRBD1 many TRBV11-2 CASSLESGGNSPLHF TGTGCCAGCAGCTTAGAATCAGGGGGTAATTCACCCCTCCACTTT
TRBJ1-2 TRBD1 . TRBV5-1 CASSPPDRGNYGYTF TGCGCCAGCAGCCCGCCGGACAGGGGAAACTATGGCTACACCTTC
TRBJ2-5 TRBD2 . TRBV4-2 CASSQDLGWGGETQYF TGTGCCAGCAGCCAAGATCTTGGGTGGGGGGGAGAGACCCAGTACTTC
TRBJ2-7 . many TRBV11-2 CASSQVTHEQYF TGTGCCAGCAGCCAGGTGACCCACGAGCAGTACTTC